This T cell receptor (beta chain) was found in a study of T cells expressing NK-cell markers. At the level of the study: Most of the eight sequenced donors were HCMV-seropositive; one was seronegative. Study results and caveats: The share of CD8+ T cells held by dominant NKG2C+ clonotypes was roughly 1.0-8% in several donors. Several donors' CD3+CD56-NKG2C+ cells were dominated by the same clonotypes.

A word on this clonotype: Its antigen is as yet unknown.

UMI-tagged 5'RACE template switching yielded the TCR beta cDNA. Using the 5' RACE reads, TCRdb records one entry per CDR3 protein without DNA. Here the sample table reports 200,000 to 300,000 distinct CDR3 sequences. The CDR3 contains 13 residues. From germline, CDR1 is MNHEY and CDR2 SVGEGT. The sample comprised blood T cells: a sorted CD56 or NKG2C T cell subset, CD4+ or CD8+ T cells, or bulk PBMC T cells (not recorded which). This chain joins TRBV6-2 or TRBV6-3 and TRBJ2-7; the D call of TRBD1 rests on TCRdb alone, since no DNA is present to check it. The clonotype was recovered from a man aged 18 to 29 in good health. The CDR3 reads CASSERDSYEQYF.